This T cell receptor beta chain was recorded in a study of blood T cell repertoires in COVID-19. About the study: Specimens from acute and convalescent COVID-19 originated in the United States, Italy and Spain. Sample material is recorded as cDNA or gDNA derived from T cells, B-cell-depleted T cells, or PBMCs.

The CDR3 covers 14 residues. Germline CDR1 MNHEY, CDR2 SMNVEV (reference sequence). Germline trimming cut 5 bases from V and 6 bases from J; bases unmatched to any gene: 4. Libraries were prepared by immunoSEQ multiplex PCR; TCRdb keeps only in-frame clonotypes and omits some of them. The data show over 350,000 clones, roughly 85% seen once. This clone has at least ten counts. This TCR was recovered from a woman in her twenties or thirties with active or convalescent COVID-19. V usage is TRBV27 and J usage is TRBJ1-5; 10 nucleotides match TRBD1. Sequenced: peripheral blood. The CDR3 DNA sequence: TGTGCCAGCAGTCCGGGACAGGGGCTTCAGCCCCAGCATTTT. This codes for CASSPGQGLQPQHF.